Following are 15 T cell receptor beta chains from one sample sequenced in a study of cytomegalovirus exposure and HLA in healthy donors. It was with 60 Vbeta and 13 Jbeta primers that the PCR ran. Only in-frame clones appear in the TCRdb table, and some are missing; sequencing was by immunoSEQ multiplex PCR. The sample holds more than 100,000 clones, about 76% seen once. The sequencing sample was made of PBMCs. All receptors come from a woman in her forties in good health and CMV-seronegative.

The CDR3: CASSPSGTGGSSGYEQYF. The CDR3 coding sequence is TGTGCCAGCAGTCCCTCAGGGACAGGGGGCTCCTCGGGCTACGAGCAGTACTTC. The chain combines TRBV28 with TRBJ2-7; 12 positions agree with TRBD1. The length of the CDR3 is 18 residues. Germline CDR1 is MDHEN and CDR2 is SYDVKM. Trimming took 5 bases from V and 3 from J; bases not matched to a gene: 14.

J is TRBJ2-7 and V is TRBV10-3; a weak D match, TRBD2 (5 bases). The CDR3 has 14 residues. V was pared by 2 bases and J by 2 bases, with 10 bases between. Germline V gene sequence: CDR1 ENHRY, CDR2 SYGVKD. The CDR3 DNA is TGTGCCATCAGTGAGAGGGAGAGGACCTACGAGCAGTACTTC. This codes for CAISERERTYEQYF.

This chain uses TRBV5-6 with TRBJ1-2; D is ambiguous. V shed 4 bases and J shed 4 bases, with 14 bases lying between them. The germline CDR1 and CDR2 sequences are SGHDT and YYEEEE. The CDR3 sequence is 14 residues long. DNA for the CDR3: TGTGCCAGCAGCCCAACGGGAGGGCTCTATGGCTACACCTTC. It codes for CASSPTGGLYGYTF.

The chain is built from TRBV6-5 and TRBJ1-2; tentative D call: TRBD1 (5 bases). The germline V and J ends were trimmed by 0 bases and 6 bases, with 14 bases remaining between them. Germline assignment: CDR1 MNHEY and CDR2 SVGAGI. This CDR3 has 15 amino acids. The CDR3 DNA is TGTGCCAGCAGTTACTCGATTGGGAGGGGCGATGGCTACACCTTC. Amino acid sequence: CASSYSIGRGDGYTF.

The chain recombines TRBV18 with TRBJ2-7, with 7 positions matching TRBD1. Germline V gene sequence: CDR1 KGHSH, CDR2 LQKENI. V shed 0 bases and J 7 bases; nucleotides not matched to a gene: 9. The CDR3 has 15 amino acids. As DNA, the CDR3 is TGTGCCAGCTCACCACCCGGGACAGTACCCTTGGAGCAGTACTTC. It yields the protein CASSPPGTVPLEQYF.

The chain joins TRBV7-2 to TRBJ1-1; no clear D gene. Trimming pared 1 base from V and 11 bases from J, leaving 8 bases between. From germline, CDR1 is SGHTA and CDR2 FQGNSA. CDR3 length: 11 residues. CDR3 DNA sequence: TGTGCCAGCAGCTTAGGAGATTTGGCTTTCTTT. It encodes CASSLGDLAFF.

The genes are TRBV6-5 and TRBJ1-2, with TRBD1 matching over 8 bases. Trimming took 0 bases from V and 13 from J; bases not matched to a gene: 7. CDR1 is MNHEY, CDR2 SVGAGI, per germline. The CDR3 contains 13 residues. The CDR3 DNA sequence: TGTGCCAGCAGTTACTCCCGGCAGGGGGCGCCCACCTTC. Translating it yields CASSYSRQGAPTF.

The chain uses TRBV28 and TRBJ1-6, with D possibly TRBD1 on 5 matching bases. V shed 3 bases and J shed 10 bases, with 10 bases lying between them. This CDR3 is 13 amino acids long. The germline CDR1 and CDR2 sequences are MDHEN and SYDVKM. The CDR3 nucleotides are TGTGCCAGCAGTTTTGGGGGAGGCTCACCCCTCCACTTT. It specifies CASSFGGGSPLHF.

The chain is built from TRBV27 and TRBJ1-1, with D possibly being TRBD1 (5 bases). The V gene's germline CDR1 is MNHEY and CDR2 SMNVEV (reference sequence). The CDR3 consists of 14 residues. V was clipped by 6 bases and J by 3 bases, with 14 bases between them. CDR3 bases: TGTGCCAGCAGATACCTCGTGGGGCACACTGAAGCTTTCTTT. Translating it yields CASRYLVGHTEAFF.

The chain links TRBV9 to TRBJ2-7, with D unclear. The V end was cut by 1 base, the J end by 0 bases, with 8 bases between. In germline, CDR1 is SGDLS, CDR2 YYNGEE. The CDR3 extends over 14 amino acids. CDR3 sequence (DNA): TGTGCCAGCAGCGTAATCGACTTCTCCTACGAGCAGTACTTC. Translated, it gives CASSVIDFSYEQYF.

The chain employs TRBV10-3 and TRBJ2-3; D is unresolved. CDR3 length: 11 residues. V dropped 8 bases and J dropped 5 bases, with 8 bases sitting between them. Per germline, CDR1 ENHRY and CDR2 SYGVKD. CDR3 residues: CAIEALDTQYF. The CDR3 coding sequence is TGTGCCATCGAGGCACTAGATACGCAGTATTTT.

This clone appeared a single time. This chain links TRBV5-6 with TRBJ1-3; the D is unclear. The CDR3 is made up of 18 amino acids. The V gene's germline CDR1 is SGHDT and CDR2 YYEEEE. V lost 5 bases, J lost 0 bases, and 21 bases lay in between. CDR3 sequence (DNA): TGTGCCAGCAGTTGGCGGGAAACGGCTTGGGGCTCTGGAAACACCATATATTTT. It codes for CASSWRETAWGSGNTIYF.

The V gene is TRBV28, the J gene TRBJ1-2, with no clear D. The length of the CDR3 is 11 residues. CDR1 MDHEN and CDR2 SYDVKM come from the germline V gene. V dropped 4 bases and J dropped 8 bases, with 8 bases sitting between them. This CDR3 is CASSSTSGYTF. For the CDR3, the DNA is TGTGCCAGCAGTTCGACATCGGGCTACACCTTC.

This chain uses TRBV5-1 with TRBJ1-2; 8 nucleotides agree with TRBD1. The length of the CDR3 is 13 residues. The germline V gene has CDR1 SGHRS and CDR2 YFSETQ. The junction had 6 bases not matched to a gene; V was cut back by 4 bases and J by 7 bases. The DNA for the CDR3 is TGCGCCAGCAGCACAGGACAGGGCGGTGGCTACACCTTC. Protein: CASSTGQGGGYTF.

This clone was found once. The gene calls are TRBV29-1 and TRBJ1-1; the match to TRBD1 covers 10 bases. This CDR3 is 14 amino acids long. V shed 4 bases, J shed 5 bases, and the junction held 7 bases outside the gene matches. CDR1 is SQVTM and CDR2 is ANQGSEA in the germline V gene. The CDR3 reads CSVGRDRGGTEAFF. The CDR3 region has the DNA TGCAGCGTTGGGCGGGACAGGGGAGGTACTGAAGCTTTCTTT.